This TCR beta chain derives from a study of cytomegalovirus exposure and HLA in healthy donors. Regarding the study as a whole: Associated with cytomegalovirus, according to the listing, were approximately 160 TCR beta chains. As a later analysis revealed, most CMV-associated TCR beta chains appeared HLA-restricted.

Primers for the PCR totalled 60 Vbeta and 13 Jbeta. TCRdb keeps only in-frame clones here, not all; method: immunoSEQ multiplex PCR. The sample lists about 59,000 clones; about 69% were seen once. To note about this clone: The antigen is unknown.

This clonotype was sampled from a man aged 25-45 years in good health and CMV-seropositive. Sequenced: PBMCs.

The CDR3 DNA follows: TGTGCCACCTCCGCAGGCTCTGGGGCCAACGTCCTGACTTTC. Protein: CATSAGSGANVLTF. The rearrangement joins TRBV6-4 to TRBJ2-6; no firm D call. V was clipped by 10 bases and J by 0 bases, with 10 bases between them. Germline V gene sequence: CDR1 MRHNA, CDR2 SNTAGT. The CDR3 runs 14 residues.